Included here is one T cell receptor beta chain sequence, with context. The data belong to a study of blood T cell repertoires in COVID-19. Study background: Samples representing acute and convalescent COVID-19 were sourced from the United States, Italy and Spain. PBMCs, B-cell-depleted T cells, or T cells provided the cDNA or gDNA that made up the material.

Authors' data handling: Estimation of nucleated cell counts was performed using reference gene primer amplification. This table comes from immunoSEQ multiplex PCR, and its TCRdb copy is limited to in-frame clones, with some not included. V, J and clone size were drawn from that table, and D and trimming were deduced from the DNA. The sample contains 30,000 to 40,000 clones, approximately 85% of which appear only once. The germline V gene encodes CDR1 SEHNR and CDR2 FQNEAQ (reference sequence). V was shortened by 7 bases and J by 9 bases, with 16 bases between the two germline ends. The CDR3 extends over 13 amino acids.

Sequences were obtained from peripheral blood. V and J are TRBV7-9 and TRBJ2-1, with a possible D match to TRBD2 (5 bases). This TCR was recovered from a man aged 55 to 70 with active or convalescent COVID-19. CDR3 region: CASNLGGSGEQFF. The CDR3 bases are TGTGCCAGCAACCTCGGCGGCAGCGGTGAGCAGTTCTTC.